Below, 20 T cell receptor beta chains from the same sample are listed, as sequenced in a study of coeliac disease (dated by TCRdb to 2021 to 2024). Libraries were constructed by the immunoSEQ multiplex PCR assay. Here the immuneACCESS table is served through TCRdb, limited to in-frame sequences with V and J called. Missing clones are a known gap in these copies; in checked studies unresolved V genes cover under half, and the rest lacks a known reason. The sample profile shows around 9,000 clones; roughly 71% of them were found once. Around 21% of the sample lies in the top ten. Source material: lamina propria lymphocytes from the gut. Reading the label with the study, this specimen's cell subset or site is: lamina propria cell (LPC) fraction of small intestinal biopsy. Receptors were obtained from a woman aged 55-69 years with celiac disease.

This chain uses TRBV5-1 with TRBJ1-3; D might be TRBD1 (5 bases). Germline CDR1 is SGHRS and CDR2 is YFSETQ. CDR3 length: 15 residues. Trimming shortened V by 2 bases and J by 0 bases, and 9 bases separated the two germline ends. CDR3 residues: CASSFGGGSGNTIYF. Here the CDR3 DNA reads TGCGCCAGCAGCTTTGGGGGGGGCTCTGGAAACACCATATATTTT.

This clone was seen only a few times. V and J are TRBV6-5 and TRBJ2-7, with no clear D. From germline, CDR1 is MNHEY and CDR2 SVGAGI. V was clipped by 0 bases and J by 7 bases, with 16 bases between them. The CDR3 has 15 amino acids. CDR3 amino acids: CASSYSKPPTREQYF. The CDR3 nucleotides are TGTGCCAGCAGTTACTCGAAGCCTCCGACTCGGGAGCAGTACTTC.

This clone was detected once. The V and J genes are TRBV5-1 and TRBJ2-5, with a tentative D call TRBD1 (6 bases). Trimming cost V 0 bases and J 5 bases, with 11 bases left between them. From germline, CDR1 is SGHRS and CDR2 YFSETQ. This CDR3 is 14 amino acids long. CDR3 coding DNA: TGCGCCAGCAGCTTGGAACAGGGCCGGGAGACCCAGTACTTC. Amino acid sequence: CASSLEQGRETQYF.

This clone was seen only a few times. The chain recombines TRBV6-1 with TRBJ2-1, with TRBD1 as a possible D gene (6 bases). The CDR3 length is 15 residues. The germline gives CDR1 MNHNS, CDR2 SASEGT. V was shortened by 5 bases and J by 1 base, with 12 bases between the two germline ends. CDR3 loop: CASSFEQGSYNEQFF. For the CDR3, the DNA is TGTGCCAGCAGTTTCGAACAGGGATCCTACAATGAGCAGTTCTTC.

The chain carries TRBV7-3 and TRBJ2-5; D not resolved. Germline CDR1 is SGHTA and CDR2 is FQGTGA. Trimming left V 4 bases short and J 3 bases short, with 9 bases between. The CDR3 runs 13 residues. This CDR3 reads CASSSHPKETQYF. The CDR3 nucleotides read TGTGCCAGCAGCTCCCATCCTAAAGAGACCCAGTACTTC.

The V call is TRBV4-2, the J call TRBJ2-7; 8 bases match TRBD1. Trimming at V came to 1 base and at J to 2 bases, leaving 10 bases not matched to a gene. This CDR3 region has 17 residues. Germline lookup yields CDR1 LGHNA and CDR2 YNFKEQ. In nucleotides, the CDR3 is TGTGCCAGCAGCCAAGTAGGGTACAGGGGGGACCCCTACGAGCAGTACTTC. Encoded protein: CASSQVGYRGDPYEQYF.

In this sample, this clone turned up a few times. Other DNA sequences of this sample code for an identical CDR3. V usage is TRBV4-1 and J usage is TRBJ2-7, with TRBD1 identical over 9 bases. After removal of 4 bases from V and 1 base from J, the junction contained 5 bases not matched to a gene. The CDR3 consists of 15 residues. The V gene's germline CDR1 is MGHRA and CDR2 YSYEKL. The CDR3 DNA reads TGCGCCAGCAGCCCCGGGACAGGGAGGTCCTACGAGCAGTACTTC. This codes for CASSPGTGRSYEQYF.

The chain uses TRBV9 and TRBJ2-2, with no clear D. The CDR3 is made up of 11 amino acids. Germline V lookup: CDR1 SGDLS, CDR2 YYNGEE. V was cut by 5 bases and J by 6 bases, with 5 bases left in between. CDR3 in DNA: TGTGCCAGCAGTTTCTCCGGGGAGCTGTTTTTT. Translated, it gives CASSFSGELFF.

The chain employs TRBV7-6 and TRBJ2-3, with D tentatively TRBD1 (5 bases). Germline V gene lookup returns CDR1 SGHVS and CDR2 FNYEAQ. The CDR3 has 16 amino acids. V shed 1 base and J shed 2 bases, with 13 bases lying between them. CDR3 DNA sequence: TGTGCCAGCAGCTTAGACGCCAGGGCGCCCACAGATACGCAGTATTTT. Translation: CASSLDARAPTDTQYF.

This chain uses TRBV4-3 with TRBJ2-7, with a tentative D call TRBD2 (6 bases). V lost 0 bases and J 6 bases, leaving 15 bases between the germline ends. This CDR3 spans 15 amino acids. Germline V gene data show CDR1 as LGHNA and CDR2 as YSLEER. CDR3 coding DNA: TGCGCCAGCAGCCAAGATACGGGGGATAGAAGCGAGCAGTACTTC. Protein sequence: CASSQDTGDRSEQYF.

This clone was seen only a few times. The V gene is TRBV6-5, the J gene TRBJ2-4; 7 nucleotides agree with TRBD1. CDR1 is MNHEY and CDR2 is SVGAGI in the germline V gene. The CDR3 extends over 16 amino acids. V dropped 0 bases and J dropped 1; count of bases not matched to a gene: 3. For the CDR3, the DNA is TGTGCCAGCAGTTACTCGAGCAGGGGGGCCAAAAACATTCAGTACTTC. This translates into CASSYSSRGAKNIQYF.

The V and J genes are TRBV11-3 and TRBJ2-2; possibly TRBD1 for D (5 bases). Germline V gene data show CDR1 as SGHNT and CDR2 as YENEEA. V was cut by 5 bases and J by 4 bases, with 11 bases left in between. CDR3 length: 14 amino acids. The CDR3 DNA sequence: TGTGCCAGCAGCCTACAAGACAGCACCGGGGAGCTGTTTTTT. Protein sequence: CASSLQDSTGELFF.

The rearrangement joins TRBV6-6 to TRBJ1-5, with TRBD1 as a possible D gene (5 bases). Trimming removed 4 bases at V and 5 bases at J, with 12 bases between. The length of the CDR3 is 14 residues. Looked up from germline, CDR1 is MNHNY and CDR2 is SVGAGI (reference sequence). CDR3 sequence: CASSSQGPDQPQHF. The CDR3 bases are TGTGCCAGCAGTTCCCAGGGTCCGGATCAGCCCCAGCATTTT.

The chain links TRBV5-1 to TRBJ2-1, with 9 bases fitting TRBD2. The CDR3 is 16 residues long. Germline values: CDR1 SGHRS, CDR2 YFSETQ. Trimming at V came to 0 bases and at J to 2 bases, leaving 3 bases not matched to a gene. CDR3: CASSLVVAGAYNEQFF. DNA for the CDR3: TGCGCCAGCAGCTTGGTTGTAGCGGGGGCCTACAATGAGCAGTTCTTC.

This clone is labeled medium-sized. V is TRBV25-1 and J is TRBJ1-6; 7 bases align to TRBD1. Germline V gene data show CDR1 as MGHDK and CDR2 as SYGVNS. With V trimmed by 9 bases and J by 9 bases, 5 bases remained unmatched. This CDR3 spans 12 amino acids. CDR3 loop: CASKGAGSPLHF. The CDR3 nucleotides read TGTGCCAGTAAGGGGGCTGGTTCACCCCTCCACTTT.

The gene calls are TRBV6-4 and TRBJ2-2; a weak D match, TRBD2 (6 bases). Germline V gives CDR1 MRHNA, CDR2 SNTAGT. This CDR3 contains 18 residues. V lost 0 bases and J 0 bases, leaving 14 bases between the germline ends. The DNA of the CDR3 is TGTGCCAGCAGTGACTCGAGAACGGGAGCGTCGAACACCGGGGAGCTGTTTTTT. This encodes CASSDSRTGASNTGELFF.

This rearrangement joins TRBV5-1 to TRBJ1-2; weak D call: TRBD1 (6 bases). Deletions cut 2 bases from V and 4 bases from J, with 12 bases between. The CDR3 is made up of 14 amino acids. Germline-derived CDR1 and CDR2 are SGHRS and YFSETQ. The CDR3 DNA sequence: TGCGCCAGCAGCTTTGGCTCACAGGGCTATGGCTACACCTTC. Translation gives CASSFGSQGYGYTF.

V usage is TRBV2 and J usage is TRBJ2-7; 8 nucleotides agree with TRBD1. Per germline, CDR1 SNHLY and CDR2 FYNNEI. This CDR3 comprises 15 residues. V lost 5 bases, J lost 2 bases, and 8 bases stayed unmatched. The CDR3, as DNA: TGTGCCAGCAGTTCCGGACAGGGCCGAACCTACGAGCAGTACTTC. It is translated as CASSSGQGRTYEQYF.

The genes are TRBV7-9 and TRBJ1-6, with D possibly being TRBD1 (5 bases). Germline V gene sequence: CDR1 SEHNR, CDR2 FQNEAQ (reference sequence). Trimming cost V 6 bases and J 6 bases, with 15 bases left between them. This CDR3 comprises 15 residues. CDR3 region: CASRDHQGGNSPLHF. DNA for the CDR3: TGTGCCAGCAGGGACCACCAGGGAGGTAATTCACCCCTCCACTTT.

The chain carries TRBV9 and TRBJ2-6; D gene unclear. CDR1 and CDR2 from the germline V gene are SGDLS and YYNGEE. The ends were cut back, 0 bases at V and 3 bases at J, with 7 bases in the middle. The CDR3 sequence is 15 residues long. CDR3: CASSVVSRGANVLTF. The CDR3 DNA reads as TGTGCCAGCAGCGTAGTATCTCGTGGGGCCAACGTCCTGACTTTC.